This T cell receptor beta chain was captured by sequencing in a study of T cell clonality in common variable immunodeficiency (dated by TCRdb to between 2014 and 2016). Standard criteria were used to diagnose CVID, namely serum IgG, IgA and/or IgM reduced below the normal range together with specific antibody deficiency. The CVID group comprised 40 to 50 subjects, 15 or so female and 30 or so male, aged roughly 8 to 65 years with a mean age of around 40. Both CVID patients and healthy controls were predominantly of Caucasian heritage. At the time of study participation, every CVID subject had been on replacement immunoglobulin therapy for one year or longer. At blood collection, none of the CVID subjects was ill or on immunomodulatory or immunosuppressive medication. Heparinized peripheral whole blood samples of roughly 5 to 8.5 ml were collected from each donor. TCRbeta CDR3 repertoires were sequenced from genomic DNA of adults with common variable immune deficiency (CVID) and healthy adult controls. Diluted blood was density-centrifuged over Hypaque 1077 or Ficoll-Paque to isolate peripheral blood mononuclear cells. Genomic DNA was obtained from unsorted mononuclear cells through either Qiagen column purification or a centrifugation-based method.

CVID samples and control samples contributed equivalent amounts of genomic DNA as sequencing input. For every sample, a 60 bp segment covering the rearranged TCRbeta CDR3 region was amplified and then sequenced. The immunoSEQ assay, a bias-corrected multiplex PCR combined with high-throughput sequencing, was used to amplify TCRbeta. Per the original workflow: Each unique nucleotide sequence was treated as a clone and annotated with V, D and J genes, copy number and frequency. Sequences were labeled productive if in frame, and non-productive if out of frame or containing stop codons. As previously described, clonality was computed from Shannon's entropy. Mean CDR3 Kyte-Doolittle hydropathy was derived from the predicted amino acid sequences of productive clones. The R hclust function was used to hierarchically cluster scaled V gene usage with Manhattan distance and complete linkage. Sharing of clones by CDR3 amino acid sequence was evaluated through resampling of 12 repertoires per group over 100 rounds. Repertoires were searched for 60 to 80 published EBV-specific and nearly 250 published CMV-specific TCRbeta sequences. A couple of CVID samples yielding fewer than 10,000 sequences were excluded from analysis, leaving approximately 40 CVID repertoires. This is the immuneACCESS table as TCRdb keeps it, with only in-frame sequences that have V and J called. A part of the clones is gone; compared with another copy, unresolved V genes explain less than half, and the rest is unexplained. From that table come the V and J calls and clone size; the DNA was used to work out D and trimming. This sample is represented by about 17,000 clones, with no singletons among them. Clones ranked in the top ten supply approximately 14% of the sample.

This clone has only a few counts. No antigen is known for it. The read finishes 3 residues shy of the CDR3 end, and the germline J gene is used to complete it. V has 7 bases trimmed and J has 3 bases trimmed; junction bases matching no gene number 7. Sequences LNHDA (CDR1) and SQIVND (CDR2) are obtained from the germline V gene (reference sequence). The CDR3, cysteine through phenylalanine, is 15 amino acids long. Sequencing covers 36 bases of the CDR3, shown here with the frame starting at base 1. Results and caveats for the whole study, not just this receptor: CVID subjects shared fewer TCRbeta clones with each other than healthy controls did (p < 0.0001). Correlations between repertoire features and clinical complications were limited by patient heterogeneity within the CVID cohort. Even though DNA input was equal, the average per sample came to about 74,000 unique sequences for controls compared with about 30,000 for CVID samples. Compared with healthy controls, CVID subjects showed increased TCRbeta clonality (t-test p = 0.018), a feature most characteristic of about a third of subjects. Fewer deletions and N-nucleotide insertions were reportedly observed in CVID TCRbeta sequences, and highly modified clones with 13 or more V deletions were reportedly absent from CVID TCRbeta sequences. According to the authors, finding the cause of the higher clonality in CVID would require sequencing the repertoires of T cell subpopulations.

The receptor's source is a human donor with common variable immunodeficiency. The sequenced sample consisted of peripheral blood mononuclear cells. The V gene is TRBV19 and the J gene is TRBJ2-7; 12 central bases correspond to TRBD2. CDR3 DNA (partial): TGTGCCAGTAAGGGCCAGGGACTAGCGGGCTACGAG. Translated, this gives CASKGQGLAGYE. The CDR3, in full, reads CASKGQGLAGYEQYF.